This TCR beta chain was recovered during a study of T cell repertoires in cytomegalovirus infection. The CDR3 contains 13 residues. Germline CDR1 SEHNR, CDR2 FQNEAQ (reference sequence). V lost 1 base, J lost 9 bases, and 12 bases lay in between. TCRdb called the reads again in MiXCR, with one record for every CDR3 protein. In the table there are about 570,000 distinct CDR3 sequences, around two fifths of which are singletons. Concerning this clonotype itself: The antigen remains unidentified.

The rearrangement uses TRBV7-9 and TRBJ1-1; a weak D match, TRBD1 (5 bases). The sequence was collected from a human donor in good health (CMV status not recorded). Some clones in this sample may be carry-over from other donors' samples. The sequencing here drew on cultured PBMCs, taken from culture after CMV antigen stimulation. This CDR3 reads CASSLGTQTKAFF. CDR3 nucleotide sequence: TGTGCCAGCAGCTTAGGGACACAGACAAAAGCTTTCTTT. The entire variable domain, with the rest obtained from reference TRBV7-9 and TRBJ1-1, is as follows: DTGVSQNPRHKITKRGQNVTFRCDPISEHNRLYWYRQTLGQGPEFLTYFQNEAQLEKSRLLSDRFSAERPKGSFSTLEIQRTEQGDSAMYLCASSLGTQTKAFFGQGTRLTVV.